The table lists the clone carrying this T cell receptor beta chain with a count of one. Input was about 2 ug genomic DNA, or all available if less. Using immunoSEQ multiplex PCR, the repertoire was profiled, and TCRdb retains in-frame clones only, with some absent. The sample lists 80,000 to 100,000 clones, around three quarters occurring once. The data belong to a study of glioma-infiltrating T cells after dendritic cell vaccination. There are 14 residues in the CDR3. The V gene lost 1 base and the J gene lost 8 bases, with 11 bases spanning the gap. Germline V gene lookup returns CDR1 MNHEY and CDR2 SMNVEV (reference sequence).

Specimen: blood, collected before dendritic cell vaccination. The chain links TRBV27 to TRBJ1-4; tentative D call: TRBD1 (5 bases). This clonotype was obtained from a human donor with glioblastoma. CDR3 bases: TGTGCCAGCAGTTTATTGGGACTTGGGGAAAAACTGTTTTTT. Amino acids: CASSLLGLGEKLFF.